This T cell receptor (beta chain) was profiled in a study of blood T cells in healthy people across ages. Study background: Capturing about one barcoded beta molecule per two T cells was achieved by template switching.

Alongside a J-beta primer mix, a sample-barcoded 5' primer served in a second PCR lasting about 7 to 11 cycles. TCRdb reprocessed the 5' RACE reads via MiXCR and lists one record per CDR3 protein. There are some 860,000 distinct CDR3 sequences in the sample; roughly three fifths occur only once, and roughly 25% lies in the top ten. The germline CDR1 and CDR2 sequences are SGHDN and FVKESK. The CDR3 contains 10 residues. Trimming pared 0 bases from V and 14 bases from J, leaving 4 bases between. The study's findings and limits: Higher diversity, along with more naive CD4+ cells, distinguished long-lived donors from aged donors.

As concerns this clonotype: Its cognate antigen is unknown.

The sequenced sample was blood. The receptor was isolated from a man aged 35 to 55 in good health. The V call is TRBV14, the J call TRBJ2-2; D gene uncertain. DNA for the CDR3: TGTGCCAGCAGCCAAGACTGTCTGTTTTTT. Encoded protein: CASSQDCLFF.